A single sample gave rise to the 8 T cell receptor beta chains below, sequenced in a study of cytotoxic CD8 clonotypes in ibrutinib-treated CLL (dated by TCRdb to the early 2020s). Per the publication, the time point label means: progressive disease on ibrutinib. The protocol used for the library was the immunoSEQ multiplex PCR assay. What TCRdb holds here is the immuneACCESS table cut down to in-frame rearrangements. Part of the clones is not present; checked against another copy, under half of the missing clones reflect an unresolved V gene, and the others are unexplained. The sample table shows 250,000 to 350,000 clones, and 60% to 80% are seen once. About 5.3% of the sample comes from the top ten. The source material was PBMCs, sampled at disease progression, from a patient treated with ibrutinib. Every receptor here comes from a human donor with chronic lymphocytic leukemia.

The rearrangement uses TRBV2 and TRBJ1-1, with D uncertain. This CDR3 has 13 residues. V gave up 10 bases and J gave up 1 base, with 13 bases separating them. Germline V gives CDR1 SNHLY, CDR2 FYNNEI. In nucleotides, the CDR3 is TGTGCCATTAACCTTCGGCGGAACACTGAAGCTTTCTTT. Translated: CAINLRRNTEAFF.

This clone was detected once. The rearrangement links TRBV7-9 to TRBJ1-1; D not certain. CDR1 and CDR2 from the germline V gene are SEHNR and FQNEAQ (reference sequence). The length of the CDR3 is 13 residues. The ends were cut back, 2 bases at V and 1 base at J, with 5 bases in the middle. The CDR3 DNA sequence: TGTGCCAGCAGCTTAAGTGGGAACACTGAAGCTTTCTTT. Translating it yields CASSLSGNTEAFF.

The CDR3 DNA reads TGTGCCAGCAGCTCGGGACAGGGCTACGAGCAGTACTTC. Its translation: CASSSGQGYEQYF. The V gene is TRBV11-2, the J gene TRBJ2-7, with 9 nucleotides matching TRBD1. CDR3 length: 13 amino acids. Germline assignment: CDR1 SGHAT and CDR2 FQNNGV. Germline trimming cut 4 bases from V and 3 bases from J; bases unmatched to any gene: 1.

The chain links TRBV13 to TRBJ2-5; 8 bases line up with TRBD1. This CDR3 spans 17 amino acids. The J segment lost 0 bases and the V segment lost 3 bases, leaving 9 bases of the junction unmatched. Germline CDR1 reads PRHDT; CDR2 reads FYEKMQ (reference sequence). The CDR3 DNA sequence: TGTGCCAGCAGCTTGGAGGGACAGGCTGGCGACCAAGAGACCCAGTACTTC. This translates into CASSLEGQAGDQETQYF.

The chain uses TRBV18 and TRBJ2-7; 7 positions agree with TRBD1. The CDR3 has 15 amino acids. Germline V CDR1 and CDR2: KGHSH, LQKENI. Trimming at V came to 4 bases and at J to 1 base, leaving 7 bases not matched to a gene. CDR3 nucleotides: TGTGCCAGCTCACAGAACAGGGGTCGGTCCTACGAGCAGTACTTC. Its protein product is CASSQNRGRSYEQYF. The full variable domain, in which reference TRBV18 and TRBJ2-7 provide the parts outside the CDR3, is NAGVMQNPRHLVRRRGQEARLRCSPMKGHSHVYWYRQLPEEGLKFMVYLQKENIIDESGMPKERFSAEFPKEGPSILRIQQVVRGDSAAYFCASSQNRGRSYEQYFGPGTRLTVT.

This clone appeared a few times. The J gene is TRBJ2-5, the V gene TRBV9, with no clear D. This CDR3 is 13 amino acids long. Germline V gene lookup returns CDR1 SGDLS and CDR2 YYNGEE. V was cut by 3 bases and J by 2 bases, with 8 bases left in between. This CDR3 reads CASSEGFQETQYF. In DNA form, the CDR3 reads TGTGCCAGCAGCGAGGGCTTTCAAGAGACCCAGTACTTC.

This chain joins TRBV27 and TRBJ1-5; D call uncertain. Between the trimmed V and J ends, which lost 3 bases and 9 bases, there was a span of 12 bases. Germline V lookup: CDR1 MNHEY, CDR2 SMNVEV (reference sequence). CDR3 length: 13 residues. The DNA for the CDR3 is TGTGCCAGCAGTTTTGTCCCGGGCGGGCCCCAGCATTTT. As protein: CASSFVPGGPQHF.

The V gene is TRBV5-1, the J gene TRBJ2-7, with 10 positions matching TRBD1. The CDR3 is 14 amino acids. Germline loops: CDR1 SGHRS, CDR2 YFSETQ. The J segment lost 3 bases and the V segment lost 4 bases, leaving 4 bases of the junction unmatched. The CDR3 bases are TGCGCCAGCAGCCCGGGGACAGGGGACTACGAGCAGTACTTC. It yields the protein CASSPGTGDYEQYF.